The T cell receptor (beta chain) described here comes from a study of T cell responses to AZD1222 COVID-19 vaccine. Study background: Whether given at about 4 or about 12 weeks, second doses were pooled. Points from the study as a whole: At baseline, seropositivity was found in only six or seven AZD1222 recipients.

The assay was immunoSEQ multiplex PCR, and TCRdb's table has in-frame clones only and misses some. The data contain about 130,000 clones, over 90% of them singletons. Trimming took 2 bases from V and 10 from J, leaving 15 bases between them. The CDR3 runs to 14 residues. Germline V CDR1 and CDR2: MNHNS, SASEGT. Worth noting for this clone: Its antigen is not identified.

Source: peripheral blood, taken on day 0 of AZD1222 vaccination. The clonotype originates from an adult in good health. V is TRBV6-1 and J is TRBJ2-1; D call uncertain. CDR3 sequence (DNA): TGTGCCAGCAGTGAAATGGCCTCCGTTGACGAGCAGTTCTTC. It yields the protein CASSEMASVDEQFF.